A selection of T cell receptor beta chains follows, all from one sample in a study of T-cell reconstitution after alpha-beta-depleted transplantation in children. MiXCR, run by TCRdb on the PCR reads, gives a single entry per CDR3 protein. The table has a few hundred thousand distinct CDR3 sequences, over 9.5% seen once. The sample in question was PBMCs from the stem cell graft donor, obtained from the stem cell graft. These receptor sequences come from a human donor who donated a stem cell graft to a child with SCID. CDR3s include the opening cysteine and the closing phenylalanine or tryptophan. The D gene is left open where the match is weak. A clone size is listed for some rows: how often the clone was seen (once, few, many), or a class if it is expanded.

v_gene	d_gene	abundance	j_gene	CDR3nt	CDR3aa
TRBV20-1	NA	many	TRBJ2-7	TGCAGTGCTTTCCAGGGTCTCGACGAGCAGTACTTC	CSAFQGLDEQYF
TRBV5-1	TRBD1	many	TRBJ1-1	TGCGCCAGCAGCCCGGGACAGAATGAAGCTTTCTTT	CASSPGQNEAFF
TRBV29-1	TRBD1	many	TRBJ2-6	TGCAGCGTTCAAACCTGGGACAGGGTTTCTCCTGGGGCCAACGTCCTGACTTTC	CSVQTWDRVSPGANVLTF
TRBV5-1	NA	many	TRBJ2-1	TGCGCCAGCAGCGATGGGGTGGGACTCACTTACAATGAGCAGTTCTTC	CASSDGVGLTYNEQFF
TRBV7-9	NA	many	TRBJ2-3	TGTGCCAGCAGCTTCATTTTCACAGATACGCAGTATTTT	CASSFIFTDTQYF
TRBV5-5	NA	few	TRBJ1-1	TGTGCCAGCAGCTTGGAAAGGGGGGAGTGGAACACTGAAGCTTTCTTT	CASSLERGEWNTEAFF
TRBV6-1	NA	few	TRBJ2-1	TGTGCCAGCAGTGAAGGTTCAGATACCCCCCCACAGTTCTTC	CASSEGSDTPPQFF
TRBV9	TRBD1	many	TRBJ1-1	TGTGCCAGCAGCGCGACAGGGGGCGCGAGGACTGAAGCTTTCTTT	CASSATGGARTEAFF
TRBV5-5	NA	many	TRBJ1-6	TGTGCCAGCAGCTTGTGGGCGGGGACGGGGAATTCACCCCTCCACTTT	CASSLWAGTGNSPLHF
TRBV7-8	TRBD1	many	TRBJ2-5	TGTGCCAGCAGCTTATGGGACAGGGGAGAGACCCAGTACTTC	CASSLWDRGETQYF
TRBV7-8	NA	many	TRBJ2-3	TGTGCCAGCAGCTTACGCGGGTTTGGGGGCACAGATACGCAGTATTTT	CASSLRGFGGTDTQYF
TRBV29-1	TRBD2	many	TRBJ2-3	TGCAGCGCCCGGCGGGGGGCCGAGGATTATACGCAGTATTTT	CSARRGAEDYTQYF
TRBV5-1	TRBD2	NA	TRBJ2-2	TGCGCCAGCAGCTTGGTTCACGCGGGGGGCCTCGGCGGGGAGGTGTTTTTT	CASSLVHAGGLGGEVFF
TRBV20-1	TRBD1	many	TRBJ1-2	TGCAGTGCTAGAGATGGCAGGGGGCTCTATGGCTACACCTTC	CSARDGRGLYGYTF
TRBV29-1	NA	many	TRBJ1-2	TGCAGCGTTGAAGCCGGGACACTCTATGGCTACACCTTC	CSVEAGTLYGYTF
TRBV7-8	TRBD2	many	TRBJ2-7	TGTGCCAGCAGCTTATCGGGGGGTTACGAGCAGTACTTC	CASSLSGGYEQYF
TRBV5-1	NA	many	TRBJ2-1	TGCGCCAGCAGCATTGGGGAAAGCTCCTACAATGAGCAGTTCTTC	CASSIGESSYNEQFF
TRBV4-3	NA	many	TRBJ1-2	TGCGCCAGCAGCCAAGATGCGGAGTATGGCTACACCTTC	CASSQDAEYGYTF
TRBV10-3	NA	many	TRBJ1-1	TGTGCCATCCTTGAGACCCAGGGATCCACTGAAGCTTTCTTT	CAILETQGSTEAFF
TRBV20-1	TRBD2	NA	TRBJ2-1	TGCAGTGCTGCAGGCCCAGCGGGGGGCCGTCCCGACAATGAGCAGTTCTTC	CSAAGPAGGRPDNEQFF
TRBV3-1	NA	many	TRBJ1-3	TGTGCCAGCAGCCCGGGACTTCCCTCTGGAAACACCATATATTTT	CASSPGLPSGNTIYF
TRBV15	NA	many	TRBJ2-1	TGTGCCACCAGCACCTGGGCGGGCTACAATGAGCAGTTCTTC	CATSTWAGYNEQFF
TRBV6-2/TRBV6-3	NA	many	TRBJ1-1	TGTGCCAGCAGTTACTCACTTGGGGGGGCGGAAATGAACACTGAAGCTTTCTTT	CASSYSLGGAEMNTEAFF
TRBV7-9	NA	many	TRBJ1-1	TGTGCCAGCAGCTTAGTGGGCGGAGTTGAAGCTTTCTTT	CASSLVGGVEAFF
TRBV7-9	TRBD1	many	TRBJ1-1	TGTGCCAGCAGCTTAGCGACAGGGGGAGGGACTGAAGCTTTCTTT	CASSLATGGGTEAFF
TRBV7-8	TRBD1	many	TRBJ1-1	TGTGCCAGCAGCCCCCGACCCGGGGGGCCAGGGGGAAAGAACACTGAAGCTTTCTTT	CASSPRPGGPGGKNTEAFF
TRBV29-1	NA	many	TRBJ2-1	TGCAGCGTCAATGAATTGGGTGAGCAGTTCTTC	CSVNELGEQFF
TRBV20-1	NA	NA	TRBJ1-1	TGCAGTGCTAGAGATTTTACTGCCACTGAAGCTTTCTTT	CSARDFTATEAFF
TRBV20-1	TRBD1	many	TRBJ2-2	TGCAGTGCTAGAGGAGGGGACAGCCGGGGCACCGGGGAGCTGTTTTTT	CSARGGDSRGTGELFF
TRBV4-3	TRBD1	many	TRBJ1-5	TGCGCCAGCAGCCAAGACTTATCCAACAGGGGGAATCAGCCCCAGCATTTT	CASSQDLSNRGNQPQHF
TRBV3-1	NA	many	TRBJ2-5	TGTGCCAGCAGCCTCCCAGGAGGGACCCAGTACTTC	CASSLPGGTQYF